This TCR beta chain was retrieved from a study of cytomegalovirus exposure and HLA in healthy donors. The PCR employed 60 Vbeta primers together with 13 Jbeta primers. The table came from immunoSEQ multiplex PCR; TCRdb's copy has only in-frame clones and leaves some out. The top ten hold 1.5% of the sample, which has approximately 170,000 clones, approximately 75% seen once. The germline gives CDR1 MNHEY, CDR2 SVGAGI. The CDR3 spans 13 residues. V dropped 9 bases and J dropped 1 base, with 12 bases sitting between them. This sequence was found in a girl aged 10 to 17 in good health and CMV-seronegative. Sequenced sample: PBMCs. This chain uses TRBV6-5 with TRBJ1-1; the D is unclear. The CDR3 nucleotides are TGTGCCAGTACCTACAGCCGGAACACTGAAGCTTTCTTT. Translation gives CASTYSRNTEAFF.